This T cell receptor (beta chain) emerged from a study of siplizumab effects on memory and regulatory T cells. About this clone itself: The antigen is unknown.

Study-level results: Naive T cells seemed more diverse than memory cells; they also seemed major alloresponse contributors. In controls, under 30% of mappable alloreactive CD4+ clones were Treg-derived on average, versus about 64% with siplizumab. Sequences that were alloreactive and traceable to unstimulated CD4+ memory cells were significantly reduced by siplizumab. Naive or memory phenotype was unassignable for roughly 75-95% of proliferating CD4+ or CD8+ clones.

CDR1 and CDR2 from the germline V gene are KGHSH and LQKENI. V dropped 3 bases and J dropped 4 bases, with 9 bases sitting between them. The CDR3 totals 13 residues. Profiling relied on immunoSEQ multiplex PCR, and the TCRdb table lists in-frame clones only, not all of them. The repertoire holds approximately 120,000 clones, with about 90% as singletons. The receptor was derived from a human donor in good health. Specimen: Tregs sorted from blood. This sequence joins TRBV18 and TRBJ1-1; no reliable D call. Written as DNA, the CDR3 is TGTGCCAGCTCACCGCCAACGGGCACTGAAGCTTTCTTT. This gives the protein CASSPPTGTEAFF.